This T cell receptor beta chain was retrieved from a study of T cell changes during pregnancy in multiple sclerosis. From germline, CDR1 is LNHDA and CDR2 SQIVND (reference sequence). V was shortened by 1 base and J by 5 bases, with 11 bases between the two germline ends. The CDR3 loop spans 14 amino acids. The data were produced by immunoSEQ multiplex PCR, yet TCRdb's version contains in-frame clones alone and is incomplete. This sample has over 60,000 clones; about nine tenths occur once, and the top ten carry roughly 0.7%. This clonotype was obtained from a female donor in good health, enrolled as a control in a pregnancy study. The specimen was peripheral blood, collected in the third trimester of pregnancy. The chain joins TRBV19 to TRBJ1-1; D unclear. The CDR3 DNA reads TGTGCCAGTAGTATAGCCGGGGATGGAACTGAAGCTTTCTTT. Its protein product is CASSIAGDGTEAFF.